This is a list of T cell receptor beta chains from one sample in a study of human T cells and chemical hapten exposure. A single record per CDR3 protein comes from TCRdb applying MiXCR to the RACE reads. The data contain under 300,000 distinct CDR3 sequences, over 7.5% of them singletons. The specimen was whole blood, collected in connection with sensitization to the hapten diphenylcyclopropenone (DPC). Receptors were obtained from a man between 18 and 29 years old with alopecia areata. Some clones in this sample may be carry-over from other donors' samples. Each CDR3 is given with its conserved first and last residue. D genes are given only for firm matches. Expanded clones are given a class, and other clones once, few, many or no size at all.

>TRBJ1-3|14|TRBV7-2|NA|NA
TGTGCCAGCAGCTCAAGGGTAGCTGGAAACACCATATATTTT
CASSSRVAGNTIYF
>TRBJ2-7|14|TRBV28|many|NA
TGTGCCAGCAGCCATTCGGACGGAGCCTACGAGCAGTACTTC
CASSHSDGAYEQYF
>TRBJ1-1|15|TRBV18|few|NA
TGTGCCAGCTCACCACGCTATAAGGACAGACCTGAAGCTTTCTTT
CASSPRYKDRPEAFF
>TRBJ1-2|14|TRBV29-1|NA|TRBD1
TGCAGCGTGAACGCCGGGACAGGGCACTATGGCTACACCTTC
CSVNAGTGHYGYTF
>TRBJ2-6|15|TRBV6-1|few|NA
TGTGCCAGCAGGCAGGGGCCCTCTGGGGCCAACGTCCTGACTTTC
CASRQGPSGANVLTF
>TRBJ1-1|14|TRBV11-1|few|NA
TGTGCCAGCAGCTTTGGAGGTGGTAACACTGAAGCTTTCTTT
CASSFGGGNTEAFF
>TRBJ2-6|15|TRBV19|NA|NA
TGTGCCAGTAGTATCCGAAGCTCTGGGGCCAACGTCCTGACTTTC
CASSIRSSGANVLTF
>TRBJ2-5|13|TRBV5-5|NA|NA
TGTGCCAGCAGCTTTGTTGGGGAAGAGACCCAGTACTTC
CASSFVGEETQYF
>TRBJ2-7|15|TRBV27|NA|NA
TGTGCCAGCAGTTACGGGGGCGGTTTTTCCTACGGGCAGTACTTC
CASSYGGGFSYGQYF
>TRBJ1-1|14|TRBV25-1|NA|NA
TGTGCCAGCAGTGGGGTTAGGATGAACACTGAAGCTTTCTTT
CASSGVRMNTEAFF
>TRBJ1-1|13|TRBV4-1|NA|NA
TGCGCCAGCAGTCGGGGGCGGACCACTGAAGCTTTCTTT
CASSRGRTTEAFF
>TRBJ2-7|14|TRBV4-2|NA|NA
TGTGCCAGCAGCCAAGATAGGGGTAGGGGCACTCTGTACTTC
CASSQDRGRGTLYF
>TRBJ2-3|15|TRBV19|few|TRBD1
TGTGCCAGTGGCCCGGGACAGACGATCGCAGATACGCAGTATTTT
CASGPGQTIADTQYF
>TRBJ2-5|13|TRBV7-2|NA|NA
TGTGCCAGCAGCTTAGCGCAAGCCGCGGCCCAGTACTTC
CASSLAQAAAQYF
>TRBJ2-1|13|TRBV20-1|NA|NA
TGCAGTGCTAGATTGGGACTTCTCAATGAGCAGTTCTTC
CSARLGLLNEQFF
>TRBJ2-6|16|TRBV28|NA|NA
TGTGCCAGCAGGGGGGTTACACTTCCTGGGGCCAACGTCCTGACTTTC
CASRGVTLPGANVLTF
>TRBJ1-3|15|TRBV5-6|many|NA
TGTGCCAGCAGCTTTACAGCTTTCTCTGGAAACACCATATATTTT
CASSFTAFSGNTIYF
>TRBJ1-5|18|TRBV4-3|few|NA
TGCGCCAGCAGCCAAGACAGATCGCGGGGGACATTCAATCAGCCCCAGCATTTT
CASSQDRSRGTFNQPQHF
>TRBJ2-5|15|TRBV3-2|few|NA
TGTGCCAGCAGCCAAGCGGGGGGGTACCAAGAGACCCAGTACTTC
CASSQAGGYQETQYF
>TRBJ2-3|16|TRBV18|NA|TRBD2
TGTGCCAGCTCACAACGACTAGCGGAGAGCACAGATACGCAGTATTTT
CASSQRLAESTDTQYF
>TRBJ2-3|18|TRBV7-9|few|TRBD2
TGTGCCAGCAGCAAACTAGCGGGGGGGCCTTCTAGCACAGATACGCAGTATTTT
CASSKLAGGPSSTDTQYF
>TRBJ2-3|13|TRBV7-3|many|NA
TGTGCCAGCAGCTTAATATGGTTGGATACGCAGTATTTT
CASSLIWLDTQYF
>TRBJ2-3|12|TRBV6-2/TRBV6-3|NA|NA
TGTGCCAGCAGCTCTACCAGGACCCCAGGGTATTTT
CASSSTRTPGYF
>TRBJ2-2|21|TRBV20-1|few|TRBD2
TGCAGTGCTAGATCGAGGGAGTCTAGCGGGGGGACTTTCATAAACACCGGGGAGCTGTTTTTT
CSARSRESSGGTFINTGELFF
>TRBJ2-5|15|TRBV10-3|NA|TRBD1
TGTGCCATCAGTACAGCCGGGACAGAAAAAGAGACCCAGTACTTC
CAISTAGTEKETQYF
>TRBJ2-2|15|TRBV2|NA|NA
TGTGCCAATCGTCTCGGCGGCTTGAACACCGGGGAGCTGTTTTTT
CANRLGGLNTGELFF
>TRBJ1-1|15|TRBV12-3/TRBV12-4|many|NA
TGTGCCAGCAGTCCAGCACGGGCCTTGAACACTGAAGCTTTCTTT
CASSPARALNTEAFF
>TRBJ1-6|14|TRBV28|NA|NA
TGTGTCAGCAAACCACAGGGAACCTATTCACCCCTCCACTTT
CVSKPQGTYSPLHF
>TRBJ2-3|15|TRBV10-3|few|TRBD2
TGTGCCATCAGTGAAGCGGGGGGGTCCACAGATACGCAGTATTTT
CAISEAGGSTDTQYF
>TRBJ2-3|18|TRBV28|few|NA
TGTGCCAGCAGTAAAGGCAGATTTCCGATCTCGGGCACAGATACGCAGTATTTT
CASSKGRFPISGTDTQYF
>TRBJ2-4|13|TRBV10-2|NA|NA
TGCGCCACCAGACTCTCCAATCAAAACATTCAGTACTTC
CATRLSNQNIQYF
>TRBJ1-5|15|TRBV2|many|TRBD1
TGTGCCAGCAGTGTCGGGCAGGGGGCCAATCAGCCCCAGCATTTT
CASSVGQGANQPQHF
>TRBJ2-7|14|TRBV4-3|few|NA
TGCGCCAGCGGCCCTGACAGGAACTCCTACGAGCAGTACTTC
CASGPDRNSYEQYF
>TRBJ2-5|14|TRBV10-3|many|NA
TGTGCCATCAGTGAGTCGGATTTTGAAAGGACCCAGTACTTC
CAISESDFERTQYF
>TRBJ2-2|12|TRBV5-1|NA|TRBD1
TGCGCCAGCTACAGGGGCACCGGGGAGCTGTTTTTT
CASYRGTGELFF
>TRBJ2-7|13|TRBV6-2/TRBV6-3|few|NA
TGTGCCAGCACCCCCCGACAGGCCTACGAGCAGTACTTC
CASTPRQAYEQYF
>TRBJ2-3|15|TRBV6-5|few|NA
TGTGCCAGCAGTTACTCCGGGTCGAGCACAGATACGCAGTATTTT
CASSYSGSSTDTQYF
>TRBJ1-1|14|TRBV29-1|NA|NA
TGCAGCGCCGTTAGGGGGAACCTCAACACTGAAGCTTTCTTT
CSAVRGNLNTEAFF
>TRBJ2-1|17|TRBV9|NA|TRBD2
TGTGCCAGCAGCGAGGGGGGACTAGCGGGGTCCCTCAATGAGCAGTTCTTC
CASSEGGLAGSLNEQFF
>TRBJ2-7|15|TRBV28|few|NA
TGTGCCAGCAGTAATTGGAAGGCAGGGCCCTACGAGCAGTACTTC
CASSNWKAGPYEQYF
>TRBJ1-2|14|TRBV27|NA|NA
TGTGCCAGCAGTTTTACCCCGGCTTTAGGGGGCTACACCTTC
CASSFTPALGGYTF
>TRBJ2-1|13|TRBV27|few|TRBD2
TGTGCCAGCCGGAGGACTAGCGGAAGTGAGCAGTTCTTC
CASRRTSGSEQFF
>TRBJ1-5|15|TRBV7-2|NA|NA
TGTGCCAGCAGCCAAACCGGGCTGAGCAATCAGCCCCAGCATTTT
CASSQTGLSNQPQHF
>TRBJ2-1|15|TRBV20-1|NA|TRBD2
TGCAGCGCCTGGGGACTAGCGGGGGCCCCCATTGAGCAGTTCTTC
CSAWGLAGAPIEQFF
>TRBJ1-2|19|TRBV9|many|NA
TGTGCCAGCAGCCTAAAGTGGCCCGAGACGGATGACTCTAACTATGGCTACACCTTC
CASSLKWPETDDSNYGYTF
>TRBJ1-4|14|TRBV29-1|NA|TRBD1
TGCAGCGTTGAAGAACCAGGGGGGTTCGAAAAACTGTTTTTT
CSVEEPGGFEKLFF
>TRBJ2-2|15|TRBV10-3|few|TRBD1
TGTGCCACCCGGGACAGGGTGATAGTAGCCGGGGAGCTGTTTTTT
CATRDRVIVAGELFF
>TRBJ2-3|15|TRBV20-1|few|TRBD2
TGCAGTGCTAGAGACGGGGCTAGCGGGGGTGGTACGCAGTATTTT
CSARDGASGGGTQYF
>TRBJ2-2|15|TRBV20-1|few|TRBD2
TGCAGTGCTAGAGTGAGCGGGGGGTTTACCGGGGAGCTGTTTTTT
CSARVSGGFTGELFF
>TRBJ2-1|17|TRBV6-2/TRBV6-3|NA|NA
TGTGCCAGCAGTTACCACATACCTAGCCTCGCCTACAATGAGCAGTTCTTC
CASSYHIPSLAYNEQFF
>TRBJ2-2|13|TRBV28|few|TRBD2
TGTGCCAGCAGAGGCGGGAGTACCGGGGAGCTGTTTTTT
CASRGGSTGELFF
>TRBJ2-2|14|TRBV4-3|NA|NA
TGCGCCAGCAGCGAAGGGACTCACACCGGGGAGCTGTTTTTT
CASSEGTHTGELFF
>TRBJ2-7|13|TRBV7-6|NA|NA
TGTGCCAGCAGCTTAGAACCGGTCCACGAGCAGTACTTC
CASSLEPVHEQYF
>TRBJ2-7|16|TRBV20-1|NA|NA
TGCAGTGCTAGAGATAGCGCCTCCCCTAGCTCCTACGAGCAGTACTTC
CSARDSASPSSYEQYF
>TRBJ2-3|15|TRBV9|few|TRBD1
TGTGCCAGCAGCGTAGTTGGGACAGCCACAGATACGCAGTATTTT
CASSVVGTATDTQYF
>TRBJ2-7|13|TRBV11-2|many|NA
TGTGCCAGCAGCTTAGCGTCAATCTACGAGCAGTACTTC
CASSLASIYEQYF
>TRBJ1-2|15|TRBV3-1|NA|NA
TGTGCCAGCAGCCCCAGGGGACATTCTAACTATGGCTACACCTTC
CASSPRGHSNYGYTF
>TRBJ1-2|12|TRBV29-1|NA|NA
TGCAGCGCCAGGACAGACTACTATGGCTACACCTTC
CSARTDYYGYTF
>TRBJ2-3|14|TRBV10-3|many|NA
TGTGCCATCAGAGACGGGAAAGGGGCGATAACGCAGTATTTT
CAIRDGKGAITQYF
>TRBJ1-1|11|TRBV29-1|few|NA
TGCAGCGTTCGTCGGGGCACTGAAGCTTTCTTT
CSVRRGTEAFF